One TCR beta chain is described in this entry. The antigen it recognizes is unknown. One base away there is no much larger clone; base qualities are not given. Libraries came from 5' RACE. TCRdb shows the sequencer as Illumina HiSeq 2000. Template switching introduced a universal primer binding site; the final cDNA contained a unique molecular identifier, enabling accurate counting of TCR cDNA molecules. First-strand cDNA for TCR alpha and beta chains was synthesized from specific primers in the conserved constant-segment region. To control for contamination, every cDNA library carried two barcodes: a SMART-Mk sample barcode plus Illumina barcodes. Two successive PCR steps introduced TruSeq adapter sequences along with Illumina sample barcodes. Sequencing of the TCR alpha and beta cDNA libraries was done on the Illumina HiSeq platform using custom primers. The original methods were these. Raw reads were processed with MiGEC to extract unique molecular identifiers, and MiXCR was used to determine CDR3 positions. Recombination models were inferred per individual with the repgenHMM and IGoR tools using an EM algorithm. Shared clonotype analysis was performed with the tcR package in R, normalizing sharing by the product of cloneset sizes. To study raw recombination free of thymic and clonal selection effects, out-of-frame nonproductive sequences were analyzed. TCRdb trimmed the raw reads at Q25, called clones with MiXCR and kept productive beta chains. Each entry is one CDR3 protein sequence, shown with its most common DNA and genes. TCRdb, rather than the study authors, made the V and J calls. In all, the sample holds about 720,000 distinct CDR3 sequences, and about 18% of those were seen once. About an eighth of the sample is held by the ten biggest clonotypes.

The data belong to a study of identical twins (dated by TCRdb to the mid-2010s). Background on the whole study: To test whether fetal clonotypes persist, the study used deep sequencing on TCR alpha and beta repertoires from monozygotic twins, unrelated adults of various ages, and cord blood. Replicate twin experiments were performed at different times using different library preparation protocols to rule out contamination. Summary of the overall study and its limitations: Excess twin sharing in beta out-of-frame sequences was weaker because fewer shared sequences lowered the signal-to-noise ratio. Invariant T cells such as MAIT and iNKT could partly confound zero-insertion analyses, though diverse VJ usage argued against this for most clonotypes. Compared with coincidental sharing between unrelated individuals, an excess of low generation-probability sequences was observed among out-of-frame TCR alpha sequences shared between twins. In monozygotic twins, out-of-frame TCR alpha sharing was systematically underestimated by recombination models, although the models agreed with sharing between unrelated individuals. Because the same donors could not be followed over many years, the conclusions relied on cross-sectional statistical analysis. Abundant cord blood beta clonotypes carried fewer insertions; young adult naive repertoires showed a weaker similar trend, while memory repertoires showed none.

The CDR3 covers 14 residues, taking in both the cysteine and the phenylalanine. This entry keeps only the CDR3 DNA: 42 bases, framed from base 1. Trimming takes 3 bases off V and 6 bases off J; junction bases not matched to a gene: 4. According to the germline V gene, CDR1 reads SGHDN and CDR2 reads FVKESK. Every donor in the study was a healthy Caucasian. The twin cohort consisted of three pairs of female monozygotic twins, all aged about 18 to 30 years. Peripheral blood mononuclear cells were used as the source from which RNA for TCR libraries was isolated. These same data were also listed under a study on T cells expressing NK-cell markers. In that second paper, the authors write: Fewer than ten donors provided sorted CD3+CD56+NKG2C+, CD3+CD56+NKG2C- and CD3+CD56-NKG2C+ T-cell subsets, whose TCR beta-chain repertoires were profiled. Of the eight sequenced donors, seven were found to be HCMV-seropositive and one was found to be HCMV-seronegative. In several experiments an anti-gammadeltaTCR antibody was added to restrict sorting to alphabetaTCR-expressing T cells. In over 5 donors, the dominant CD3+CD56+NKG2C+ clonotypes were among the top 10 CD8+ clonotypes and accounted for about 1.0-7.5% of CD8+ T cells. Those dominant clonotypes were again the most abundant among CD3+CD56-NKG2C+ cells in a few donors, at about 25-60.1%. It remained unclear whether the expanded NKG2C-expressing T cell clones were specific for HCMV antigens. Randomly selected healthy volunteers, three men and five women, were used as the eight sequenced donors. To determine HCMV serostatus, a commercial ELISA kit was used to detect HCMV-specific IgG in serum. Bulk peripheral blood T-cell repertoires were additionally sequenced from unsorted PBMC for over five donors. MIGEC handled demultiplexing of the reads and grouping by UMI, while MiTCR was used to assemble and quantify clonotypes. To exclude erroneous sequences, any TCR cDNA sequence not supported by at least two reads was discarded. Downstream repertoire analysis used the tcR package, and clonotypes were matched across fractions by CDR3 nucleotide sequence plus V segment. VDJmatch was used to annotate antigen specificity against VDJdb, with one amino acid substitution allowed in CDR3.

This TCR derives from a woman aged 18-35 years in good health. Recombination connected TRBV14 to TRBJ2-1; 8 middle bases align to TRBD2. The sequenced sample consisted of PBMCs. This receptor carries the CDR3 CASSQLAGLNEQFF. The nucleotide sequence is given as TGTGCCAGCAGCCAGTTAGCGGGGCTCAATGAGCAGTTCTTC.